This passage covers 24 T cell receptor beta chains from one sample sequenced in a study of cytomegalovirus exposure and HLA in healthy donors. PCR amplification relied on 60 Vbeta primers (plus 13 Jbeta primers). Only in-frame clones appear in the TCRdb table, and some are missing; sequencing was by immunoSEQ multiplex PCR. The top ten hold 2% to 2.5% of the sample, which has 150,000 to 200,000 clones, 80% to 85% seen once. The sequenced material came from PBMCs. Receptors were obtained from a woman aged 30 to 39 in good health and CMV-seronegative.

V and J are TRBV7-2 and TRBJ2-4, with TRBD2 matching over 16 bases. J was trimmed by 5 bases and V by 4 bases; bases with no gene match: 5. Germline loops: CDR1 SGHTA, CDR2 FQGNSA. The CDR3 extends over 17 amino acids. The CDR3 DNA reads TGTGCCAGCAGCTCGGGACTAGCGGGGGGGCCGCAAAACATTCAGTACTTC. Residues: CASSSGLAGGPQNIQYF.

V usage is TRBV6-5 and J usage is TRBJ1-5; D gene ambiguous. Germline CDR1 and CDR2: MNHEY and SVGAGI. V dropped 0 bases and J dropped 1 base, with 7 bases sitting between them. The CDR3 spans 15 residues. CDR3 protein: CASSYSVTSNQPQHF. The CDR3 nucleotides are TGTGCCAGCAGTTACTCGGTAACAAGCAATCAGCCCCAGCATTTT.

DNA for the CDR3: TGTGCCAGCAGCTTAGGGGTGTCGGGGGAATGGTCTGGAAACACCATATATTTT. Protein product: CASSLGVSGEWSGNTIYF. The chain uses TRBV11-2 and TRBJ1-3, with D tentatively TRBD1 (5 bases). The CDR3 covers 18 residues. V lost 1 base to trimming and J lost 1 base, with 17 bases between them. CDR1 is SGHAT, CDR2 FQNNGV, per germline.

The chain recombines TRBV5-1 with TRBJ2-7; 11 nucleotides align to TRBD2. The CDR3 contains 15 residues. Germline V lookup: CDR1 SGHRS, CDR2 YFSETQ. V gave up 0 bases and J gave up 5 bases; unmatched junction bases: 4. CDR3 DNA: TGCGCCAGCAGCTTGGCGCTAGCGGGAGGCGACGAGCAGTACTTC. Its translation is CASSLALAGGDEQYF.

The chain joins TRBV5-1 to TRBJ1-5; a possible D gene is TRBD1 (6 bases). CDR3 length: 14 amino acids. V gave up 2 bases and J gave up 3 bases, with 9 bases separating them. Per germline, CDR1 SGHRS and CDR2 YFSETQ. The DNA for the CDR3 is TGCGCCAGCAGCTTAGCAGGGGACAATCAGCCCCAGCATTTT. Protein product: CASSLAGDNQPQHF. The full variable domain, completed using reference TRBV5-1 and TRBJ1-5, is KAGVTQTPRYLIKTRGQQVTLSCSPISGHRSVSWYQQTPGQGLQFLFEYFSETQRNKGNFPGRFSGRQFSNSRSEMNVSTLELGDSALYLCASSLAGDNQPQHFGDGTRLSIL.

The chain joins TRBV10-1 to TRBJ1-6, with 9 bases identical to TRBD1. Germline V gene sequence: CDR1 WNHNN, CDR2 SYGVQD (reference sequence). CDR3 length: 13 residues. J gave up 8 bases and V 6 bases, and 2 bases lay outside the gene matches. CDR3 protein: CASRGDRDSPLHF. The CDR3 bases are TGCGCCAGCAGAGGGGACAGGGATTCACCCCTCCACTTT.

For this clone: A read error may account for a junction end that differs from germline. CDR3 DNA: TGTGCCAGCACCCTTTCCAGGGCTGGGGCCAACGGCCTGACTTTC. Translating gives CASTLSRAGANGLTF. V gene TRBV27 combines with J gene TRBJ2-6; possible D gene TRBD1, 5 bases. CDR1 and CDR2 from the germline V gene are MNHEY and SMNVEV (reference sequence). The CDR3 runs 15 residues.

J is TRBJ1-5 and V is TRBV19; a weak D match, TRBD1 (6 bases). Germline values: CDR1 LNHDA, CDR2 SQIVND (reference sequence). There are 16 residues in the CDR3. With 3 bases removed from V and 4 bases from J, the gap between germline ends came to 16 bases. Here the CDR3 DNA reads TGTGCCAGTAGTATGATATCACAGGGTGGAAATCAGCCCCAGCATTTT. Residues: CASSMISQGGNQPQHF.

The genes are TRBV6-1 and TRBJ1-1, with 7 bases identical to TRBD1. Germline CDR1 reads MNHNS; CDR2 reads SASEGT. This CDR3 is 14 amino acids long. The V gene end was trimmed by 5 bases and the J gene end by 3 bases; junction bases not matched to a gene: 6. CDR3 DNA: TGTGCCAGCAGTTTGACAGGGATTGACACTGAAGCTTTCTTT. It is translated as CASSLTGIDTEAFF.

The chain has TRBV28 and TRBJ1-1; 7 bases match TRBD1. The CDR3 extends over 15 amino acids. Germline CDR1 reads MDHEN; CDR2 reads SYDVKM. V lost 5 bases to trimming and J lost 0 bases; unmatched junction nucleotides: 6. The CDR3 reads CASSLGQALNTEAFF. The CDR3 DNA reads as TGTGCCAGCAGTCTTGGACAGGCCTTGAACACTGAAGCTTTCTTT. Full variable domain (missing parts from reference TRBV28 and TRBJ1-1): DVKVTQSSRYLVKRTGEKVFLECVQDMDHENMFWYRQDPGLGLRLIYFSYDVKMKEKGDIPEGYSVSREKKERFSLILESASTNQTSMYLCASSLGQALNTEAFFGQGTRLTVV.

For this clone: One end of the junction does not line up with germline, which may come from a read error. CDR3 residues: CASSQDIASGANGLTF. The CDR3 DNA is TGCGCCAGCAGCCAAGATATAGCTTCTGGGGCCAACGGCCTGACTTTC. This rearrangement joins TRBV4-3 to TRBJ2-6, with a tentative D call TRBD1 (5 bases). Germline V CDR1 and CDR2: LGHNA, YSLEER. This CDR3 is 16 amino acids long.

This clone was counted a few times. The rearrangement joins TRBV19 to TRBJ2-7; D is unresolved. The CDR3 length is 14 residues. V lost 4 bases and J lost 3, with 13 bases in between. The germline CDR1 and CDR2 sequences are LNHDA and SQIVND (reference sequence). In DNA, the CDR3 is TGTGCCAGTAGTAGGCAGGCTCTTGGCTACGAGCAGTACTTC. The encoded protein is CASSRQALGYEQYF.

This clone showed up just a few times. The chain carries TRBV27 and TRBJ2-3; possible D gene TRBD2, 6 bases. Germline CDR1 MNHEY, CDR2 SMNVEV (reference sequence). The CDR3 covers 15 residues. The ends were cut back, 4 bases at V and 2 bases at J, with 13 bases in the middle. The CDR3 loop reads CASSSLGGATDTQYF. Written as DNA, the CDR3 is TGTGCCAGCAGTTCACTAGGAGGGGCCACAGATACGCAGTATTTT.

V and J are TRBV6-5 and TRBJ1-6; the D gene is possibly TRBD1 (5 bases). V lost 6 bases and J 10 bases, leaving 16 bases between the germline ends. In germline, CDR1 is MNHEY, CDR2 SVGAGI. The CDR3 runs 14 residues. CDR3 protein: CASSPSKGKSPLHF. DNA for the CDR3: TGTGCCAGCAGCCCGTCCAAGGGGAAATCACCCCTCCACTTT.

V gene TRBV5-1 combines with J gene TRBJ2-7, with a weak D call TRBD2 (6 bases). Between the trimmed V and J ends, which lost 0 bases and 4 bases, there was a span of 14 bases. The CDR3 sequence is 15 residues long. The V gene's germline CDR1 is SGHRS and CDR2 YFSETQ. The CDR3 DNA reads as TGCGCCAGCAGCTTGGGTCAGGGAGGAGGGTACGAGCAGTACTTC. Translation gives CASSLGQGGGYEQYF.

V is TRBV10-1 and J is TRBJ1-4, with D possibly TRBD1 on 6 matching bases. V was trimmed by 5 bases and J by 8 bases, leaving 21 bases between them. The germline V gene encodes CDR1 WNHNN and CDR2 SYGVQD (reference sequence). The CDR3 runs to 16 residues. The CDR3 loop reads CASSQSGTGPKEKLFF. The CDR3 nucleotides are TGCGCCAGCAGTCAATCCGGAACAGGGCCAAAGGAAAAACTGTTTTTT.

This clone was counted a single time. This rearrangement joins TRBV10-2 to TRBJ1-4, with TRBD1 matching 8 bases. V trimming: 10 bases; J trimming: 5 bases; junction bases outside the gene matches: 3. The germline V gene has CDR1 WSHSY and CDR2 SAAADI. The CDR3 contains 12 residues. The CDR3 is CATRTGNEKLFF. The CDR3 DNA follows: TGCGCCACGAGGACAGGGAATGAAAAACTGTTTTTT.

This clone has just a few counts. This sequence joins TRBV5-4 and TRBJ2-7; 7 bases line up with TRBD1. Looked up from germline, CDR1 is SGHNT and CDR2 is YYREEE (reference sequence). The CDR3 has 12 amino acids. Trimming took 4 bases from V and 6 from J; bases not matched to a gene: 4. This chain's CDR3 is CASSERQGEQYF. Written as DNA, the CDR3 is TGTGCCAGCAGCGAGAGACAGGGCGAGCAGTACTTC.

The CDR3 reads CASSLVEREAFF. The CDR3, as DNA: TGTGCCAGCAGCTTAGTCGAGCGTGAAGCTTTCTTT. The J gene is TRBJ1-1, the V gene TRBV7-9; D ambiguous. The CDR3 is made up of 12 amino acids. Per the germline V gene, CDR1 is SEHNR and CDR2 is FQNEAQ (reference sequence). Trimming took off 1 base at V and 7 bases at J, with 7 bases between the two ends. Supplemented by reference TRBV7-9 and TRBJ1-1, the full variable domain reads DTGVSQNPRHKITKRGQNVTFRCDPISEHNRLYWYRQTLGQGPEFLTYFQNEAQLEKSRLLSDRFSAERPKGSFSTLEIQRTEQGDSAMYLCASSLVEREAFFGQGTRLTVV.

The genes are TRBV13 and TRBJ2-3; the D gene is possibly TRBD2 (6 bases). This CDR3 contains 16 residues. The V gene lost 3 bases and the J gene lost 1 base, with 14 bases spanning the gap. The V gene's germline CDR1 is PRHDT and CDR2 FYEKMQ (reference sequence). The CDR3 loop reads CASSFSAGTGTDTQYF. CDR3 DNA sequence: TGTGCCAGCAGCTTTTCCGCGGGGACGGGCACAGATACGCAGTATTTT.

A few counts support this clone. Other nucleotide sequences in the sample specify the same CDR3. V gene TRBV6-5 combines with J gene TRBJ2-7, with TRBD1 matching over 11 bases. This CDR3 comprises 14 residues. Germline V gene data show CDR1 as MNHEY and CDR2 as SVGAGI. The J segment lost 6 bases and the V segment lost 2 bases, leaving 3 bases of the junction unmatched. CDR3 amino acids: CASSYGQGAGEQYF. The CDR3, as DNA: TGTGCCAGCAGTTACGGACAGGGGGCTGGCGAGCAGTACTTC.

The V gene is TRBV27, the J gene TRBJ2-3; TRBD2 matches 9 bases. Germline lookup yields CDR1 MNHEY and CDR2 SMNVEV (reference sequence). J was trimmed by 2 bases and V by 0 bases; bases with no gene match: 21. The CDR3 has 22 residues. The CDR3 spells CASSLSIRASGEIPTTTDTQYF. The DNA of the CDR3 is TGTGCCAGCAGTTTATCTATTCGGGCTAGCGGGGAGATACCAACAACCACAGATACGCAGTATTTT.

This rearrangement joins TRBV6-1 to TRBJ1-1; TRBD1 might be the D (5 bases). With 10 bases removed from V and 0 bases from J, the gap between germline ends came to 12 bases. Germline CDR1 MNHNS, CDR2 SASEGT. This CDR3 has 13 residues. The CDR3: CATNRGLNTEAFF. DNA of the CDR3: TGTGCCACCAATAGGGGCCTGAACACTGAAGCTTTCTTT.

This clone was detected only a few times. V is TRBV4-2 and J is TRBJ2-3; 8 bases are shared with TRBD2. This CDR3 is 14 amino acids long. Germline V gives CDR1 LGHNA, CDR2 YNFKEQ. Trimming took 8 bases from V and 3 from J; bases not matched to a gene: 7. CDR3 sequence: CASAGTSDTDTQYF. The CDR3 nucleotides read TGTGCCAGCGCCGGGACTAGTGATACAGATACGCAGTATTTT.